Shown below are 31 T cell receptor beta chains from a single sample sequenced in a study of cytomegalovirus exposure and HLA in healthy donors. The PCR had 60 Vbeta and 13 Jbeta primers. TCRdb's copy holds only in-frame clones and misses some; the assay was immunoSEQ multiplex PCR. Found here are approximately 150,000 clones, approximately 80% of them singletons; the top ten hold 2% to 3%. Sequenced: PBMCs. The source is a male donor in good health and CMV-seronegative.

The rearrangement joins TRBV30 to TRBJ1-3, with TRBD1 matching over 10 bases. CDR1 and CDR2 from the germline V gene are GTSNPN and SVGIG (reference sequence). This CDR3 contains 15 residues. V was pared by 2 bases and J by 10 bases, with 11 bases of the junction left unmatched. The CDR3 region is CAWSRGTGEAGTIYF. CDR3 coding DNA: TGTGCCTGGAGTAGAGGGACAGGGGAGGCCGGGACCATATATTTT. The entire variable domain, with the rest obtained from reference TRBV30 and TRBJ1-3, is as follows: SQTIHQWPATLVQPVGSPLSLECTVEGTSNPNLYWYRQAAGRGLQLLFYSVGIGQISSEVPQNLSASRPQDRQFILSSKKLLLSDSGFYLCAWSRGTGEAGTIYFGEGSWLTVV.

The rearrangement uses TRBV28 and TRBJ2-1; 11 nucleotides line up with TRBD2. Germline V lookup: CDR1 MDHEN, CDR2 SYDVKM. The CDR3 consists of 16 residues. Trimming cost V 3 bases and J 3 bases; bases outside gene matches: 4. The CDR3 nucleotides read TGTGCCAGCAGTTTCCCCGGGACTAGCGGCTACAATGAGCAGTTCTTC. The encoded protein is CASSFPGTSGYNEQFF.

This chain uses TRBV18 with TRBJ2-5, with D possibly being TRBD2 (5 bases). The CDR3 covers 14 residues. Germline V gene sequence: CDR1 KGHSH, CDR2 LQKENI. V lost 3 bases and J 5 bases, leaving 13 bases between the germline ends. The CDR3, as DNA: TGTGCCAGCTCACCGAAGGGAGAGAGGGAGACCCAGTACTTC. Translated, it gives CASSPKGERETQYF. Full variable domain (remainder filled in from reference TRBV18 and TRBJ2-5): NAGVMQNPRHLVRRRGQEARLRCSPMKGHSHVYWYRQLPEEGLKFMVYLQKENIIDESGMPKERFSAEFPKEGPSILRIQQVVRGDSAAYFCASSPKGERETQYFGPGTRLLVL.

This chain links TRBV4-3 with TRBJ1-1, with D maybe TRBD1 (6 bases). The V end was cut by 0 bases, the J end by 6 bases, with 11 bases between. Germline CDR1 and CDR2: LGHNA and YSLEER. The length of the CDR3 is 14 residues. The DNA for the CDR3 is TGCGCCAGCAGCCAAGATCAGGGGCAAGCTGAAGCTTTCTTT. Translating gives CASSQDQGQAEAFF.

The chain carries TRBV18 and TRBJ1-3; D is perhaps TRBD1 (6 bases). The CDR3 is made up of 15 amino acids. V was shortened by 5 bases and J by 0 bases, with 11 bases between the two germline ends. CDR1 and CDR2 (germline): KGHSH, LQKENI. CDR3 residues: CASSTGTSSGNTIYF. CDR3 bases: TGTGCCAGCTCAACCGGGACAAGCTCTGGAAACACCATATATTTT.

The CDR3 bases are TGCGCCAGCAGCCAAGTGTCGAGCGGGAGCCCCGAGCAGTACTTC. It encodes CASSQVSSGSPEQYF. The V call is TRBV4-1, the J call TRBJ2-7, with 8 bases that match TRBD2. V gave up 1 base and J gave up 6 bases; unmatched junction bases: 8. In germline, CDR1 is MGHRA, CDR2 YSYEKL. The CDR3 length is 15 residues.

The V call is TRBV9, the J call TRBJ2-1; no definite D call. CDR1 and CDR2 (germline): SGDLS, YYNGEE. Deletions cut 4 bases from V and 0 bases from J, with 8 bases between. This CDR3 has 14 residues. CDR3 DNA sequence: TGTGCCAGCAGCACCCTTAGCTCCTACAATGAGCAGTTCTTC. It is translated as CASSTLSSYNEQFF.

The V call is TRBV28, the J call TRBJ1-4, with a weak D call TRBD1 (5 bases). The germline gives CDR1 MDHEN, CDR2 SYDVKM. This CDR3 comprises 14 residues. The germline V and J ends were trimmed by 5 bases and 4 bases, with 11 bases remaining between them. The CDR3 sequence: CASSIQDINEKLFF. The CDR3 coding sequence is TGTGCCAGCAGTATACAGGACATTAATGAAAAACTGTTTTTT.

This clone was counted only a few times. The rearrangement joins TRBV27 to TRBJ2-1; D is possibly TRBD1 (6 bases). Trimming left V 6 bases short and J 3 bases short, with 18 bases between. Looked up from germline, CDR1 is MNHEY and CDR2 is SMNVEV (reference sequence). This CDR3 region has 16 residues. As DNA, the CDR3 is TGTGCCAGCAGCAAACAGGGACGAATAGGCTACAATGAGCAGTTCTTC. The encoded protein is CASSKQGRIGYNEQFF.

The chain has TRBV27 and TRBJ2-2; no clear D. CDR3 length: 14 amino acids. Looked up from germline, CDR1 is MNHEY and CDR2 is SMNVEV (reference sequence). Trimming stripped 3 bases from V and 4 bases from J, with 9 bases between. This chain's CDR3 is CASSFSVATGELFF. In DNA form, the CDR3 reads TGTGCCAGCAGTTTCAGCGTAGCCACCGGGGAGCTGTTTTTT.

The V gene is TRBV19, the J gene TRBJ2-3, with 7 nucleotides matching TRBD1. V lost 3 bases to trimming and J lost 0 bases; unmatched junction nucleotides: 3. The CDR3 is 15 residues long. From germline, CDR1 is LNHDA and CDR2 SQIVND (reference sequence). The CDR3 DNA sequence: TGTGCCAGTAGTATCGGGACAGCTAGCACAGATACGCAGTATTTT. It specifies CASSIGTASTDTQYF.

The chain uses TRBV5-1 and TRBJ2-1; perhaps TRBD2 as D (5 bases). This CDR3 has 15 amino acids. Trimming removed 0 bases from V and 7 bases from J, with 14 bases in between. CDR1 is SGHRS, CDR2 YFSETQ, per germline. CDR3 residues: CASSLGTRDYNEQFF. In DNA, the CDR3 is TGCGCCAGCAGCTTGGGTACCCGCGACTATAATGAGCAGTTCTTC.

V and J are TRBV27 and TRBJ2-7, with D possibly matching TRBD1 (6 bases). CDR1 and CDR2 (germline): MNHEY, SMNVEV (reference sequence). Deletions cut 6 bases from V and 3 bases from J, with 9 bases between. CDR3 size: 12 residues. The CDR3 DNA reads TGTGCCAGCAGCCCGACAGGCTACGAGCAGTACTTC. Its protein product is CASSPTGYEQYF.

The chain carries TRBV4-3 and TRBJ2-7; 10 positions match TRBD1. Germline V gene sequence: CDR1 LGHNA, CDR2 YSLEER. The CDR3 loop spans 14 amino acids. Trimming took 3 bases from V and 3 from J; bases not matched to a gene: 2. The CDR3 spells CASSHGQGDYEQYF. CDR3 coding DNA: TGCGCCAGCAGCCACGGACAGGGGGACTACGAGCAGTACTTC.

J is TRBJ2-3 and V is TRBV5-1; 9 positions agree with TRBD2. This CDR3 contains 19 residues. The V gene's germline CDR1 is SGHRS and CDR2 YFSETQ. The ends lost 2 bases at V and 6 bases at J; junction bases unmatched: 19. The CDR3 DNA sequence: TGCGCCAGCAGCTTCCCTTTGGGGGCGGCTAGCGGGAAGAGGGATACGCAGTATTTT. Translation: CASSFPLGAASGKRDTQYF.

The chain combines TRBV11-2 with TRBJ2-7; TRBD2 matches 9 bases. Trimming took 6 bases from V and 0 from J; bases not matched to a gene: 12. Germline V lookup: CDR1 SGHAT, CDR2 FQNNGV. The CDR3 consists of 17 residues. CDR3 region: CASRSGRPSLHSYEQYF. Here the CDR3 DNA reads TGTGCCAGCAGGAGCGGGAGGCCGTCCCTTCACTCCTACGAGCAGTACTTC.

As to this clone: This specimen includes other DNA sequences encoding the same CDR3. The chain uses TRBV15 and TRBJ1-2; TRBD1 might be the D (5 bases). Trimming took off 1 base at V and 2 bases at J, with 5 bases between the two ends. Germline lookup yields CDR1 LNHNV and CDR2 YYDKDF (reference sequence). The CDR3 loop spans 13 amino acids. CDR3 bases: TGTGCCACCAGCAGAGCAGGGAACTATGGCTACACCTTC. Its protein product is CATSRAGNYGYTF.

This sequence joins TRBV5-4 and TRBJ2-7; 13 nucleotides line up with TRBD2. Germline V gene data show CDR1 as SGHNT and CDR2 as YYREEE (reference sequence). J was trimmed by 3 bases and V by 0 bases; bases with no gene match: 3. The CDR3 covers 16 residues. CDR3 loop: CASSLGGLAGDYEQYF. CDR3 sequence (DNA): TGTGCCAGCAGCTTGGGCGGACTAGCGGGAGACTACGAGCAGTACTTC. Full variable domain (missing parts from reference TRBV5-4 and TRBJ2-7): ETGVTQSPTHLIKTRGQQVTLRCSSQSGHNTVSWYQQALGQGPQFIFQYYREEENGRGNFPPRFSGLQFPNYSSELNVNALELDDSALYLCASSLGGLAGDYEQYFGPGTRLTVT.

The CDR3 coding sequence is TGTGCCAGCAGCTTAGGAGGGAGGGGCCACACTGAAGCTTTCTTT. Protein sequence: CASSLGGRGHTEAFF. The J gene is TRBJ1-1, the V gene TRBV13; D perhaps matches TRBD1 (5 bases). Germline CDR1 and CDR2: PRHDT and FYEKMQ (reference sequence). This CDR3 has 15 amino acids. V was shortened by 0 bases and J by 3 bases, with 11 bases between the two germline ends.

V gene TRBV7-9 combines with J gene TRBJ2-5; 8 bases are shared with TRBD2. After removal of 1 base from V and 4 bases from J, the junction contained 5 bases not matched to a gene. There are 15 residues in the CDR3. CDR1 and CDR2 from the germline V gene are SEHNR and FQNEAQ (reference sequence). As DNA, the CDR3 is TGTGCCAGCAGCTTAGGGGGTCGGGGGGGAGAGACCCAGTACTTC. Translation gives CASSLGGRGGETQYF.

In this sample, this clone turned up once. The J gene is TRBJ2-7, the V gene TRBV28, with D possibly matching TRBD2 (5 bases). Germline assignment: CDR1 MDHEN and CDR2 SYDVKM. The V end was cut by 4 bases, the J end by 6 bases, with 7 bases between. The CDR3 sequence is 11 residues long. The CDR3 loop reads CASSSRGEQYF. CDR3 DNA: TGTGCCAGCAGTTCCCGGGGCGAGCAGTACTTC.

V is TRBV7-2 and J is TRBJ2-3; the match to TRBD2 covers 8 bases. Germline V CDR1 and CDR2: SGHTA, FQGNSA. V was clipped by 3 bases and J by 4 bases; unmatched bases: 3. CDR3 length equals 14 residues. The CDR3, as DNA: TGTGCCAGCAGCTTTGGCGGGAGGCCAGATACGCAGTATTTT. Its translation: CASSFGGRPDTQYF.

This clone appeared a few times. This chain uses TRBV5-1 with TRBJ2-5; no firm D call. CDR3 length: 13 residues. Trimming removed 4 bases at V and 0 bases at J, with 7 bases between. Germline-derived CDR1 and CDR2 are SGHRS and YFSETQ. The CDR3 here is CASSGQYQETQYF. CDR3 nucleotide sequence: TGCGCCAGCAGCGGGCAGTACCAAGAGACCCAGTACTTC.

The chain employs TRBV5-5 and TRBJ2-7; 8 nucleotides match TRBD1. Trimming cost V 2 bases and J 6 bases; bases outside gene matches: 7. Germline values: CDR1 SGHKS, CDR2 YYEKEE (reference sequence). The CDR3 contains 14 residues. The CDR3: CASSFGQGAGEQYF. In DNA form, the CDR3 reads TGTGCCAGCAGCTTCGGGCAGGGGGCTGGCGAGCAGTACTTC.

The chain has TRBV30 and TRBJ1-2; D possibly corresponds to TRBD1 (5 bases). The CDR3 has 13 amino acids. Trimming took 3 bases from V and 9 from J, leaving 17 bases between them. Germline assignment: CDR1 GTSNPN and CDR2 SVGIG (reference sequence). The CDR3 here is CAWSEIGEPSYTF. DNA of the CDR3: TGTGCCTGGAGCGAGATAGGGGAACCGAGCTACACCTTC.

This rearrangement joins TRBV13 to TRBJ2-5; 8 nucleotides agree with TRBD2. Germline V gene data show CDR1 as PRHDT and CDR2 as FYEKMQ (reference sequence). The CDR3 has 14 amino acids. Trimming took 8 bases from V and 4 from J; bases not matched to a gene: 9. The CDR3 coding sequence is TGTGCCAGCTTGAGAGCGGGAGCGGGAGAGACCCAGTACTTC. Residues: CASLRAGAGETQYF.

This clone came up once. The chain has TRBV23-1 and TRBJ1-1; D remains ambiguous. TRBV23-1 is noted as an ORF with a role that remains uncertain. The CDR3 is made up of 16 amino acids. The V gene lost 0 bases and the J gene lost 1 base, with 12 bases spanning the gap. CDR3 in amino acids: CASSQSMRASNTEAFF. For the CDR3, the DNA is TGCGCCAGCAGTCAATCAATGAGGGCTTCGAACACTGAAGCTTTCTTT.

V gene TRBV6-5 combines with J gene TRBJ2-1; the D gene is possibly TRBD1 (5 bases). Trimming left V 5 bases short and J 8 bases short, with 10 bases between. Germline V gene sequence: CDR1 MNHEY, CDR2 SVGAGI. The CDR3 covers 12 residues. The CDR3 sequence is CASSAWGYEQFF. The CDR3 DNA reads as TGTGCCAGCAGTGCTTGGGGCTATGAGCAGTTCTTC.

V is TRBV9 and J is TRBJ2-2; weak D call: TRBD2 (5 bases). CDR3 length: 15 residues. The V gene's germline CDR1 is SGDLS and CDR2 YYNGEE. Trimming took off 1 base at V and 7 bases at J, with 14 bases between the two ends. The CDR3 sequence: CASSVTPREDGELFF. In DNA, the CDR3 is TGTGCCAGCAGCGTAACCCCGAGGGAAGACGGGGAGCTGTTTTTT.

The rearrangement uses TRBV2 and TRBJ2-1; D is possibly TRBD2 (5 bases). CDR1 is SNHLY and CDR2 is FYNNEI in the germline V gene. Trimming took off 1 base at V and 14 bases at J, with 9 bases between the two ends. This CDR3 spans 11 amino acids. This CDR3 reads CASSEVRAEFF. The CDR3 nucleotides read TGTGCCAGCAGTGAAGTGAGGGCCGAGTTCTTC.

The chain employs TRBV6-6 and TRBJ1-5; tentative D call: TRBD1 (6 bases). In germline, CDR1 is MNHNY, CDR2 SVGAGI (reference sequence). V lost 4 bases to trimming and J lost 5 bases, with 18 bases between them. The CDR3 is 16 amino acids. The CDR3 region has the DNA TGTGCCAGCAGTTTCCAACACAGGGCGAAGGATCAGCCCCAGCATTTT. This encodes CASSFQHRAKDQPQHF.